One and the same sample provided the 14 T cell receptor beta chains below, sequenced in a study of vaccination and CD4 T cells after COVID-19. These receptors have no identified antigens. Cultured CD4+ T cells had their DNA profiled by the Oncomine TCR Beta short-read assay. TCRdb redid the calling of the PCR reads with MiXCR, one entry per CDR3 protein. The data hold fewer than 20,000 distinct CDR3 sequences, with 54% observed a single time. Treatment defined: roughly ten-day PBMC culture with coronavirus spike peptide pools or control peptides (ViraFEST assay). Sequences were obtained from CD4+ T cells from blood, cultured in vitro. These receptors all stem from a human donor who had recovered from COVID-19.

This clonotype occurred a few times. The V gene is TRBV7-9, the J gene TRBJ2-3; no firm D call. Germline CDR1 and CDR2: SEHNR and FQNEAQ (reference sequence). This CDR3 comprises 15 residues. Trimming removed 1 base at V and 0 bases at J, with 8 bases between. The CDR3 reads CASSLERASTDTQYF. In nucleotides, the CDR3 is TGTGCCAGCAGCTTAGAACGGGCGAGCACAGATACGCAGTATTTT.

This clonotype has only a few counts. J is TRBJ2-1 and V is TRBV20-1, with 7 bases that match TRBD1. The CDR3 contains 16 residues. With V trimmed by 1 base and J by 0 bases, 6 bases remained unmatched. Per the germline V gene, CDR1 is DFQATT and CDR2 is SNEGSKA (reference sequence). CDR3 sequence reads: CSARVGGQLSYNEQFF. DNA for the CDR3: TGCAGTGCTAGAGTTGGGGGACAGCTCTCCTACAATGAGCAGTTCTTC.

The chain has TRBV6-2 or TRBV6-3 and TRBJ2-1; D not certain. Trimming removed 8 bases from V and 6 bases from J, with 17 bases in between. CDR1 and CDR2 (germline): MNHEY, SVGEGT. This CDR3 is built from 14 residues. CDR3 bases: TGTGCCAGCGGAAGACTGGCGTCGGGCAATGAGCAGTTCTTC. Amino acid sequence: CASGRLASGNEQFF.

The chain joins TRBV7-2 to TRBJ2-2; TRBD1 aligns across 10 bases. From germline, CDR1 is SGHTA and CDR2 FQGNSA. The CDR3 length is 12 residues. The ends lost 2 bases at V and 15 bases at J; junction bases unmatched: 3. The chain's CDR3 is CASSLRQGAVFF. CDR3 nucleotides: TGTGCCAGCAGCTTACGACAGGGGGCGGTGTTTTTT.

This chain uses TRBV7-3 with TRBJ2-3; 10 bases map to TRBD2. The CDR3 has 16 amino acids. Germline values: CDR1 SGHTA, CDR2 FQGTGA. The ends lost 5 bases at V and 2 bases at J; junction bases unmatched: 7. The CDR3 sequence is CASSVGTSGNTDTQYF. The CDR3 DNA sequence: TGTGCCAGCAGCGTAGGTACTAGCGGGAACACAGATACGCAGTATTTT.

As DNA, the CDR3 is TGTGCCAGCAGCTTAGTCTCGACAGGAGACATTCTCTACGAGCAGTACTTC. Translation: CASSLVSTGDILYEQYF. The chain employs TRBV7-2 and TRBJ2-7; D is possibly TRBD1 (6 bases). Germline CDR1 is SGHTA and CDR2 is FQGNSA. The CDR3 has 17 residues. Trimming took off 1 base at V and 3 bases at J, with 19 bases between the two ends.

This rearrangement joins TRBV6-1 to TRBJ1-2; no firm D call. The V gene lost 5 bases and the J gene lost 2 bases, with 6 bases spanning the gap. Germline CDR1 and CDR2: MNHNS and SASEGT. The CDR3 length is 12 residues. CDR3: CASSMRNYGYTF. The CDR3 nucleotides read TGTGCCAGCAGTATGCGAAACTATGGCTACACCTTC.

V is TRBV10-3 and J is TRBJ1-2, with no clear D. The CDR3 consists of 11 residues. Germline V gene data show CDR1 as ENHRY and CDR2 as SYGVKD. V shed 6 bases and J shed 3 bases, with 5 bases lying between them. The DNA of the CDR3 is TGTGCCATCAGAACCGACTATGGCTACACCTTC. As protein: CAIRTDYGYTF.

DNA for the CDR3: TGTGCCAGCAGGAACCTACAGGCACCAAACACTGAAGCTTTCTTT. Amino acid sequence: CASRNLQAPNTEAFF. This chain links TRBV27 with TRBJ1-1, with a possible D match to TRBD1 (5 bases). V was cut by 6 bases and J by 2 bases, with 16 bases left in between. Germline V gives CDR1 MNHEY, CDR2 SMNVEV (reference sequence). The CDR3 is made up of 15 amino acids.

CDR3 sequence reads: CATIPGQGRETQYF. As DNA, the CDR3 is TGTGCCACCATACCGGGACAGGGGCGAGAGACCCAGTACTTC. This chain links TRBV6-1 with TRBJ2-5, with 10 bases identical to TRBD1. The CDR3 is made up of 14 amino acids. Per the germline V gene, CDR1 is MNHNS and CDR2 is SASEGT. J was trimmed by 4 bases and V by 10 bases; bases with no gene match: 9.

This chain uses TRBV27 with TRBJ1-4; D remains ambiguous. The length of the CDR3 is 16 residues. Germline V gives CDR1 MNHEY, CDR2 SMNVEV (reference sequence). Trimming stripped 6 bases from V and 0 bases from J, with 14 bases between. DNA for the CDR3: TGTGCCAGCAGAGCGTCCCGATTTTCAACTAATGAAAAACTGTTTTTT. Translated: CASRASRFSTNEKLFF.

Concerning this clonotype itself: A junction boundary mismatches the germline segment, possibly from a read error. This sequence joins TRBV5-1 and TRBJ2-3, with 11 bases matching TRBD2. The CDR3 is 15 amino acids. Germline CDR1 and CDR2: SGHRS and YFSETQ. In DNA, the CDR3 is TGCGCCAGCAGCCCGTCAATCGGACTAGCGGGCACCTGGTCCTTT. Its translation is CASSPSIGLAGTWSF.

The V gene is TRBV7-2, the J gene TRBJ1-1; D perhaps matches TRBD1 (5 bases). The CDR3 has 14 amino acids. Germline CDR1 and CDR2: SGHTA and FQGNSA. V lost 1 base, J lost 2 bases, and 8 bases lay in between. CDR3 protein: CASSLGGENTEAFF. CDR3 DNA: TGTGCCAGCAGCTTAGGGGGGGAAAACACTGAAGCTTTCTTT.

V and J are TRBV20-1 and TRBJ1-2; D is unclear. V was cut by 3 bases and J by 8 bases, with 10 bases left in between. CDR3 length: 11 amino acids. CDR1 and CDR2 from the germline V gene are DFQATT and SNEGSKA (reference sequence). The CDR3 DNA is TGCAGTGCTAGGCTCAGGAAGGGCTACACCTTC. It translates to CSARLRKGYTF.